One and the same sample provided the 11 T cell receptor beta chains below, sequenced in a study of T cell repertoires in ileal Crohn's disease. Time point noted: neoterminal ileum biopsy at postoperative endoscopy, about 6 months after surgery. Produced via immunoSEQ multiplex PCR; TCRdb's table is partial and in-frame only. The repertoire holds 10,000 to 15,000 clones, with approximately 80% as singletons. The sample was ileal tissue. Receptors were obtained from an adult with Crohn's disease.

The chain uses TRBV19 and TRBJ1-5, with a tentative D call TRBD1 (5 bases). From germline, CDR1 is LNHDA and CDR2 SQIVND (reference sequence). This CDR3 spans 16 amino acids. Trimming took off 0 bases at V and 3 bases at J, with 12 bases between the two ends. The CDR3 nucleotides are TGTGCCAGTAGTATAGAACCCAGGGTGAACAATCAGCCCCAGCATTTT. Its translation is CASSIEPRVNNQPQHF.

This clone counts as large. The rearrangement joins TRBV10-2 to TRBJ2-2; 11 bases are a match to TRBD2. The CDR3 sequence is 16 residues long. In germline, CDR1 is WSHSY, CDR2 SAAADI. After removal of 2 bases from V and 8 bases from J, the junction contained 7 bases not matched to a gene. CDR3: CASSEVVASGRGELFF. The CDR3 region has the DNA TGCGCCAGCAGTGAGGTCGTGGCTAGCGGGAGGGGGGAGCTGTTTTTT.

The chain joins TRBV28 to TRBJ1-1, with 9 bases aligning to TRBD1. Looked up from germline, CDR1 is MDHEN and CDR2 is SYDVKM. CDR3 length equals 15 residues. The V segment lost 5 bases and the J segment 1 base; nucleotides outside the gene matches: 5. The CDR3 protein is CASSDPGQGNTEAFF. CDR3 nucleotide sequence: TGTGCCAGCAGTGATCCGGGACAGGGGAACACTGAAGCTTTCTTT. Combining the CDR3 with reference TRBV28 and TRBJ1-1 gives the whole variable domain DVKVTQSSRYLVKRTGEKVFLECVQDMDHENMFWYRQDPGLGLRLIYFSYDVKMKEKGDIPEGYSVSREKKERFSLILESASTNQTSMYLCASSDPGQGNTEAFFGQGTRLTVV.

The V and J genes are TRBV2 and TRBJ2-1, with a possible D match to TRBD2 (7 bases). There are 13 residues in the CDR3. Trimming removed 6 bases at V and 8 bases at J, with 14 bases between. Germline-derived CDR1 and CDR2 are SNHLY and FYNNEI. CDR3: CASSGGLGDEQFF. As DNA, the CDR3 is TGTGCCAGCAGCGGGGGGCTGGGGGATGAGCAGTTCTTC.

The chain has TRBV29-1 and TRBJ1-2; D perhaps matches TRBD1 (5 bases). This CDR3 region has 13 residues. V was clipped by 2 bases and J by 4 bases, with 11 bases between them. The germline V gene has CDR1 SQVTM and CDR2 ANQGSEA. In nucleotides, the CDR3 is TGCAGCGTTGAACCCAGGGCGGTCTATGGCTACACCTTC. This codes for CSVEPRAVYGYTF.

The genes are TRBV5-1 and TRBJ1-4, with 7 bases that match TRBD1. Unmatched junction bases numbered 7, after V lost 0 bases and J lost 8 bases. The germline gives CDR1 SGHRS, CDR2 YFSETQ. There are 15 residues in the CDR3. CDR3 sequence: CASSLAGTEGEKLFF. The CDR3 bases are TGCGCCAGCAGCTTGGCCGGGACAGAGGGGGAAAAACTGTTTTTT. The full variable domain, in which reference TRBV5-1 and TRBJ1-4 provide the parts outside the CDR3, is KAGVTQTPRYLIKTRGQQVTLSCSPISGHRSVSWYQQTPGQGLQFLFEYFSETQRNKGNFPGRFSGRQFSNSRSEMNVSTLELGDSALYLCASSLAGTEGEKLFFGSGTQLSVL.

The chain is built from TRBV28 and TRBJ1-3; TRBD1 aligns across 10 bases. The J segment lost 2 bases and the V segment lost 10 bases, leaving 5 bases of the junction unmatched. CDR3 size: 14 residues. Germline V gene sequence: CDR1 MDHEN, CDR2 SYDVKM. CDR3 amino acids: CATLGQGAGNTIYF. CDR3 sequence (DNA): TGTGCCACCCTTGGACAGGGGGCTGGAAACACCATATATTTT.

The table lists this clone with a few counts. This chain connects TRBV29-1 to TRBJ2-7, with TRBD2 matching 12 bases. Germline V CDR1 and CDR2: SQVTM, ANQGSEA. The trim removed 4 bases at V and 0 bases at J, leaving 7 bases unmatched. The CDR3 is 16 amino acids. The CDR3, as DNA: TGCAGCGTTGGAGACGCGGGACTAGCGGGCTCCTACGAGCAGTACTTC. This gives the protein CSVGDAGLAGSYEQYF.

The chain carries TRBV6-1 and TRBJ2-5, with TRBD2 identical over 10 bases. The end of the DNA fits TRBJ2-7 better, so the J call may be wrong. Germline V CDR1 and CDR2: MNHNS, SASEGT. CDR3 length equals 14 residues. The CDR3 is CASTGPSGSYEQYF. The CDR3 nucleotides read TGTGCCAGCACCGGTCCTAGCGGGAGTTACGAGCAGTACTTC.

This clone was recorded once. The chain uses TRBV10-3 and TRBJ1-1; D is uncertain. The CDR3 sequence is 14 residues long. Trimming cost V 3 bases and J 4 bases, with 12 bases left between them. The V gene's germline CDR1 is ENHRY and CDR2 SYGVKD. The CDR3 sequence is CAISDVGGFTEAFF. The CDR3 DNA reads as TGTGCCATCAGTGACGTGGGAGGTTTCACTGAAGCTTTCTTT.

By share, this clone ranks as medium-sized. The CDR3 protein is CASSDTYGYTF. As DNA, the CDR3 is TGTGCCAGCAGTGACACCTATGGCTACACCTTC. The chain is built from TRBV28 and TRBJ1-2; D remains unclear. Germline CDR1 is MDHEN and CDR2 is SYDVKM. Trimming stripped 5 bases from V and 4 bases from J, with 5 bases between. The CDR3 loop spans 11 amino acids.